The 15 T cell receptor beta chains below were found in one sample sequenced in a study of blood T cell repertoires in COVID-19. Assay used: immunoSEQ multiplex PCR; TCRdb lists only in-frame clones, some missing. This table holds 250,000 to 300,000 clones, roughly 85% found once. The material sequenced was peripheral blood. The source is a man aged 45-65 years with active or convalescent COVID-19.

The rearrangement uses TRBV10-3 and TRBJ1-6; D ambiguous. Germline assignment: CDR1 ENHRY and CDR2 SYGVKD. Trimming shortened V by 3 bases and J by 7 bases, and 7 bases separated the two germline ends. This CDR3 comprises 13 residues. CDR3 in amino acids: CAISDSFNSPLHF. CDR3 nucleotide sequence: TGTGCCATCAGTGACAGTTTCAATTCACCCCTCCACTTT.

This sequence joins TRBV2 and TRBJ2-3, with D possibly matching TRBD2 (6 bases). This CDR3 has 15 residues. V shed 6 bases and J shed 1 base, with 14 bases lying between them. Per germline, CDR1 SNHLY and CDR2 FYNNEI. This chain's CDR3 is CASSRPASGTDTQYF. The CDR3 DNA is TGTGCCAGCAGCCGACCTGCTAGCGGCACAGATACGCAGTATTTT.

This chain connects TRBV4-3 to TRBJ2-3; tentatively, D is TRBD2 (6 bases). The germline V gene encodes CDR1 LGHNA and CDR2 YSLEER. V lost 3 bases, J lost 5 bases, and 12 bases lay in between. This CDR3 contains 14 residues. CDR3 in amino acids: CASSQSGSGDTQYF. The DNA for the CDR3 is TGCGCCAGCAGCCAGAGCGGTAGCGGAGATACGCAGTATTTT.

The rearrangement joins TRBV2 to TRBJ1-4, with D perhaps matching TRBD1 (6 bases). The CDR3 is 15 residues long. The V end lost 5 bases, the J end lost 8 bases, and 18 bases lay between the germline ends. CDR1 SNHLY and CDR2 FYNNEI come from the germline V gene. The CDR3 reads CASSTLQGLLEKLFF. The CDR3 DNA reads TGTGCCAGCAGTACCCTACAGGGCCTTCTGGAAAAACTGTTTTTT.

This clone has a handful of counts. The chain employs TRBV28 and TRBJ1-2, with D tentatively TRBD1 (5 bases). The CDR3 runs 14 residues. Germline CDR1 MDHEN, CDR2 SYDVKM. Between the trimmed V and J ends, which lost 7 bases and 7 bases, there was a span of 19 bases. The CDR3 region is CASTLFGGTGGYTF. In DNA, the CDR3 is TGTGCCAGCACCCTCTTCGGGGGTACAGGTGGCTACACCTTC.

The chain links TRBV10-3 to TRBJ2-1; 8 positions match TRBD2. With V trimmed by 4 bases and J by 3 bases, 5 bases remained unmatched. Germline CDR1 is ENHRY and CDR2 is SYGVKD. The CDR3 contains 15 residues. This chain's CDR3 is CAISVSGGDYNEQFF. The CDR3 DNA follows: TGTGCCATCAGTGTTTCGGGGGGGGACTACAATGAGCAGTTCTTC.

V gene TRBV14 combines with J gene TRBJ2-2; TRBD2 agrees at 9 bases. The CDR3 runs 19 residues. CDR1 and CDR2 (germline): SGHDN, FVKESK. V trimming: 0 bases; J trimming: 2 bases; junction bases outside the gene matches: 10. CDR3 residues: CASSQDLVWGTSNTGELFF. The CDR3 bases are TGTGCCAGCAGCCAAGATCTGGTTTGGGGGACTAGCAACACCGGGGAGCTGTTTTTT.

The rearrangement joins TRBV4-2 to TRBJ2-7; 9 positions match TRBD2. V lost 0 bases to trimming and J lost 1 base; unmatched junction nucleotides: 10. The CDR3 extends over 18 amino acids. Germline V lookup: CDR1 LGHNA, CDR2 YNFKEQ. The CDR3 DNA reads TGTGCCAGCAGCCAAGATAAGGCTAGCGGGACAAGATCCTACGAGCAGTACTTC. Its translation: CASSQDKASGTRSYEQYF.

The CDR3, as DNA: TGTGCCAGCAGTGACGCGGGACTAGCGGGAGTAATCCGAAGCTCCTACAATGAGCAGTTCTTC. Translating gives CASSDAGLAGVIRSSYNEQFF. The V call is TRBV6-4, the J call TRBJ2-1, with TRBD2 identical over 14 bases. This CDR3 has 21 amino acids. Germline V lookup: CDR1 MRHNA, CDR2 SNTAGT. The V gene end was trimmed by 2 bases and the J gene end by 0 bases; junction bases not matched to a gene: 12.

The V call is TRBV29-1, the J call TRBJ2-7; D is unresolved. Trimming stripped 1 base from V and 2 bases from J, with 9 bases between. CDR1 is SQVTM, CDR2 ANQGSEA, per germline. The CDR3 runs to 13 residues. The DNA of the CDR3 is TGCAGCGTTGAAGGTAATGGCCCCTACGAGCAGTACTTC. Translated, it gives CSVEGNGPYEQYF.

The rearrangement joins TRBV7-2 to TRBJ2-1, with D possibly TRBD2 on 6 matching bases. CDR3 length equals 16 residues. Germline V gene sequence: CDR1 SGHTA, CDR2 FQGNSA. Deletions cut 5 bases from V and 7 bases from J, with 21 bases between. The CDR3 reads CASSPMSGRAGNEQFF. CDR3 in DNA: TGTGCCAGCAGCCCAATGAGTGGCCGGGCGGGGAATGAGCAGTTCTTC.

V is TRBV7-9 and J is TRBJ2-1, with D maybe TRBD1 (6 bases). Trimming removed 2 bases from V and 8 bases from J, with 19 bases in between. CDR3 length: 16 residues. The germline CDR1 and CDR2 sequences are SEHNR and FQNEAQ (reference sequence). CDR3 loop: CASSLSRDNKGDEQFF. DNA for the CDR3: TGTGCCAGCAGCTTATCCCGGGACAACAAAGGGGATGAGCAGTTCTTC.

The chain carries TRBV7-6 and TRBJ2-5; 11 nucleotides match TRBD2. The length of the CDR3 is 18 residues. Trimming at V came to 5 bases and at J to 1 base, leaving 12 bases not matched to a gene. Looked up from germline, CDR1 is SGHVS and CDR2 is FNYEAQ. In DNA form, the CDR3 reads TGTGCCAGCAGCCCGGGACTAGCGGTAATGGGGAGCCAAGAGACCCAGTACTTC. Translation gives CASSPGLAVMGSQETQYF. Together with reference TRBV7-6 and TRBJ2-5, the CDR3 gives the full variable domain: GAGVSQSPRYKVTKRGQDVALRCDPISGHVSLYWYRQALGQGPEFLTYFNYEAQQDKSGLPNDRFSAERPEGSISTLTIQRTEQRDSAMYRCASSPGLAVMGSQETQYFGPGTRLLVL.

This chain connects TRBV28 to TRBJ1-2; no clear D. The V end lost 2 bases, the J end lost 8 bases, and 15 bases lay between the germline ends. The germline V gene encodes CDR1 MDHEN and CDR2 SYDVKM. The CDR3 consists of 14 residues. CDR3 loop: CASSLLADQRGYTF. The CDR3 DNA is TGTGCCAGCAGTTTACTCGCCGACCAGAGGGGCTACACCTTC.

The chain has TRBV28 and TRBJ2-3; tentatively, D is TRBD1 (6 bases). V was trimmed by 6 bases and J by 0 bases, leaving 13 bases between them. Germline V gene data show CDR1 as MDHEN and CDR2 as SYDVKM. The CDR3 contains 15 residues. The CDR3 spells CASRPGDGSTDTQYF. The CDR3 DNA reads TGTGCCAGCAGGCCAGGGGACGGGAGCACAGATACGCAGTATTTT.